The clone carrying this T cell receptor (beta chain) has a handful of counts. The target antigen is unknown. The sample comes from a study of blood T cells in healthy people across ages. At the level of the study: About one barcoded beta molecule per two T cells came from capture by template switching.

Study findings and constraints: It was not possible, with unsorted PBMCs, to conclusively compare naive and antigen-experienced cells.

Germline V CDR1 and CDR2: LGHNA, YSLEER. Losses at the gene ends were 4 bases for V and 4 bases for J; bases not matched to a gene: 12. The CDR3 runs to 16 residues. A second about 6 to 11 cycle PCR used barcoded and J-beta primers. Every cDNA molecule carried a tag from a template-switch adaptor bearing 12 random nucleotides. TCRdb passed the 5' RACE reads through MiXCR, listing each CDR3 protein once. Of around 850,000 distinct CDR3 sequences in the sample, 36% were seen once. Drawn from each donor were 7.5 to 10 milliliters of peripheral blood. The origin of this receptor is a man aged 18 to 29 in good health. The gene calls are TRBV4-3 and TRBJ1-2, with 7 bases matching TRBD1. The sample taken for sequencing was blood. The CDR3 region has the DNA TGCGCCAGCAGCCGCCTGGGACAGCCCTTTGGCTATGGCTACACCTTC. Protein product: CASSRLGQPFGYGYTF.